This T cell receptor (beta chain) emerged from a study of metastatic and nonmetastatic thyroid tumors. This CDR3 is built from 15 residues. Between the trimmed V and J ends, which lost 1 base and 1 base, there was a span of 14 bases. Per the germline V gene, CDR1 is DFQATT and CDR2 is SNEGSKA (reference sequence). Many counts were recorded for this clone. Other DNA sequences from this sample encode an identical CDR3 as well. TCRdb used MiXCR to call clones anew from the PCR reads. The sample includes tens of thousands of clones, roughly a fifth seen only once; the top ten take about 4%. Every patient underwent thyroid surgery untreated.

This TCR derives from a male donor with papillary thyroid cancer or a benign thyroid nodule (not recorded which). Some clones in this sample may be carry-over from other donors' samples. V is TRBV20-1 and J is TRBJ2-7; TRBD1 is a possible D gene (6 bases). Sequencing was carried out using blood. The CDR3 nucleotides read TGCAGTGCTAGAGGGCGGCAGCAGGGGTCCTACGAGCAGTACTTC. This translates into CSARGRQQGSYEQYF.